The 32 T cell receptor beta chains below all came from one sample that was sequenced in a study of cytomegalovirus exposure and HLA in healthy donors. 60 Vbeta and 13 Jbeta primers were used in PCR. Profiled with immunoSEQ multiplex PCR; TCRdb holds only in-frame clones, not every one. The top ten hold around 1.2% of the sample, which has under 150,000 clones, roughly 80% seen once. The sequenced sample consisted of PBMCs. The origin of the receptors is a man over 45 in good health and CMV-seronegative.

V and J are TRBV7-3 and TRBJ2-3; weak D call: TRBD1 (5 bases). V was shortened by 1 base and J by 2 bases, with 10 bases between the two germline ends. The germline CDR1 and CDR2 sequences are SGHTA and FQGTGA. This CDR3 is 15 amino acids long. CDR3 loop: CASSLRGQITDTQYF. Written as DNA, the CDR3 is TGTGCCAGCAGCTTAAGGGGCCAAATCACAGATACGCAGTATTTT.

In regard to this clone: The germline gene is not matched at one end of the junction; a read error may be the cause. The CDR3 sequence is CASSETSGSGEAQYF. The CDR3 coding sequence is TGCGCCAGCAGCGAAACTAGCGGGAGTGGAGAGGCCCAGTACTTC. The chain carries TRBV4-1 and TRBJ2-5; TRBD2 agrees at 11 bases. In germline, CDR1 is MGHRA, CDR2 YSYEKL. The CDR3 runs to 15 residues.

The chain couples TRBV4-1 to TRBJ2-1, with TRBD2 matching 10 bases. Germline V lookup: CDR1 MGHRA, CDR2 YSYEKL. The CDR3 covers 16 residues. Trimming took 4 bases from V and 4 from J; bases not matched to a gene: 7. The CDR3 sequence is CASSRPGTSAYNEQFF. Written as DNA, the CDR3 is TGCGCCAGCAGCCGTCCCGGGACTAGCGCGTACAATGAGCAGTTCTTC.

With regard to this clone: Other DNA sequences in this sample translate to the same CDR3. The V call is TRBV2, the J call TRBJ2-7; 10 bases are shared with TRBD1. CDR3 length: 15 residues. Germline CDR1 SNHLY, CDR2 FYNNEI. Germline trimming cut 5 bases from V and 4 bases from J; bases unmatched to any gene: 8. CDR3 coding DNA: TGTGCCAGCAGTAGACCCCGACAGGGGGCTTACGAGCAGTACTTC. It codes for CASSRPRQGAYEQYF.

The V gene is TRBV29-1, the J gene TRBJ2-2; tentatively, D is TRBD1 (6 bases). The CDR3 contains 13 residues. Trimming stripped 7 bases from V and 0 bases from J, with 9 bases between. Germline CDR1 SQVTM, CDR2 ANQGSEA. The chain's CDR3 is CSAGQSNTGELFF. DNA for the CDR3: TGCAGCGCTGGACAGTCGAACACCGGGGAGCTGTTTTTT.

The chain's CDR3 is CASSRREGPYEQYF. The DNA for the CDR3 is TGTGCCAGTAGTAGACGGGAGGGCCCCTACGAGCAGTACTTC. The V call is TRBV19, the J call TRBJ2-7; 8 bases map to TRBD2. CDR1 is LNHDA and CDR2 is SQIVND in the germline V gene (reference sequence). This CDR3 has 14 amino acids. V lost 4 bases and J lost 2; bases outside the gene matches: 4.

The chain couples TRBV9 to TRBJ2-3, with D possibly being TRBD1 (6 bases). The CDR3 contains 15 residues. V shed 2 bases and J shed 6 bases, with 16 bases lying between them. Germline CDR1 reads SGDLS; CDR2 reads YYNGEE. In DNA, the CDR3 is TGTGCCAGCAGCGTGTGGGGGCGCGGTTCTGATACGCAGTATTTT. The encoded protein is CASSVWGRGSDTQYF.

V and J are TRBV25-1 and TRBJ2-3, with 10 bases identical to TRBD2. The CDR3 totals 13 residues. CDR1 is MGHDK, CDR2 SYGVNS, per germline. Trimming cost V 7 bases and J 6 bases; bases outside gene matches: 4. This chain's CDR3 is CASMTSGRDTQYF. CDR3 DNA sequence: TGTGCCAGCATGACTAGCGGGCGTGATACGCAGTATTTT.

V is TRBV10-3 and J is TRBJ1-1, with D possibly being TRBD1 (5 bases). The germline gives CDR1 ENHRY, CDR2 SYGVKD. This CDR3 has 13 residues. V dropped 6 bases and J dropped 1 base, with 9 bases sitting between them. The CDR3 region has the DNA TGTGCCATCAGCTTTCAGGGGAACACTGAAGCTTTCTTT. This translates into CAISFQGNTEAFF.

V gene TRBV28 combines with J gene TRBJ1-5, with 10 bases fitting TRBD1. The CDR3 is 16 amino acids. With V trimmed by 5 bases and J by 3 bases, 7 bases remained unmatched. Looked up from germline, CDR1 is MDHEN and CDR2 is SYDVKM. CDR3 DNA sequence: TGTGCCAGCAGTCACGGGACAGGGGCTTTCAATCAGCCCCAGCATTTT. Encoded protein: CASSHGTGAFNQPQHF.

The chain has TRBV6-4 and TRBJ1-5, with a possible D match to TRBD1 (5 bases). The germline V gene has CDR1 MRHNA and CDR2 SNTAGT. This CDR3 is built from 15 residues. Between the trimmed V and J ends, which lost 7 bases and 2 bases, there was a span of 15 bases. The CDR3 DNA sequence: TGTGCCAGCACCGAGGACAAGGAAGGCAATCAGCCCCAGCATTTT. Amino acid sequence: CASTEDKEGNQPQHF.

The V gene is TRBV5-1, the J gene TRBJ2-2, with a possible D match to TRBD1 (5 bases). The length of the CDR3 is 15 residues. V gave up 5 bases and J gave up 6 bases, with 17 bases separating them. From germline, CDR1 is SGHRS and CDR2 YFSETQ. CDR3 amino acids: CASRPLGLGPGELFF. The DNA of the CDR3 is TGCGCCAGCAGGCCACTTGGCTTGGGGCCCGGGGAGCTGTTTTTT.

The V and J genes are TRBV19 and TRBJ2-3; weak D call: TRBD2 (5 bases). The CDR3 length is 14 residues. CDR1 is LNHDA and CDR2 is SQIVND in the germline V gene (reference sequence). Trimming took 7 bases from V and 6 from J, leaving 17 bases between them. Here the CDR3 reads CASKRKGVGDTQYF. The CDR3 DNA is TGTGCCAGTAAGAGAAAGGGAGTGGGCGATACGCAGTATTTT.

This rearrangement joins TRBV6-1 to TRBJ1-5; D unclear. The CDR3 has 14 residues. Germline CDR1 and CDR2: MNHNS and SASEGT. Trimming cost V 3 bases and J 2 bases, with 8 bases left between them. The CDR3: CASSEVAGNQPQHF. DNA of the CDR3: TGTGCCAGCAGTGAGGTTGCGGGCAATCAGCCCCAGCATTTT.

The V and J genes are TRBV7-8 and TRBJ2-1; TRBD2 aligns across 9 bases. The CDR3 is 17 amino acids. The germline gives CDR1 SGHVS, CDR2 FQNEAQ. The V and J ends lost 5 bases and 6 bases, in that order; junction bases with no gene match: 14. The CDR3 region is CASSHTLTSGPGNEQFF. The CDR3, as DNA: TGTGCCAGCAGCCATACTTTGACTAGCGGCCCTGGCAATGAGCAGTTCTTC.

The rearrangement uses TRBV29-1 and TRBJ1-2, with D possibly TRBD1 on 5 matching bases. Germline lookup yields CDR1 SQVTM and CDR2 ANQGSEA. The ends were cut back, 7 bases at V and 1 base at J, with 10 bases in the middle. The CDR3 is made up of 12 amino acids. The CDR3 loop is CSARQLNYGYTF. In DNA, the CDR3 is TGCAGCGCCCGACAGCTTAACTATGGCTACACCTTC. Looking up the rest from reference TRBV29-1 and TRBJ1-2 gives the full variable domain: SAVISQKPSRDICQRGTSLTIQCQVDSQVTMMFWYRQQPGQSLTLIATANQGSEATYESGFVIDKFPISRPNLTFSTLTVSNMSPEDSSIYLCSARQLNYGYTFGSGTRLTVV.

Here the CDR3 reads CASSVDGGGSYNEQFF. DNA for the CDR3: TGTGCCAGCAGCGTAGATGGGGGCGGCTCCTACAATGAGCAGTTCTTC. This chain connects TRBV9 to TRBJ2-1; D may be TRBD1 (6 bases). This CDR3 has 16 residues. V was trimmed by 0 bases and J by 0 bases, leaving 10 bases between them. Germline lookup yields CDR1 SGDLS and CDR2 YYNGEE.

J is TRBJ2-3 and V is TRBV30; D call uncertain. CDR3 length: 14 residues. The ends were cut back, 0 bases at V and 2 bases at J, with 9 bases in the middle. The germline gives CDR1 GTSNPN, CDR2 SVGIG (reference sequence). The CDR3 here is CAWSVFSPTDTQYF. The CDR3 coding sequence is TGTGCCTGGAGTGTATTTTCTCCCACAGATACGCAGTATTTT.

This clone was counted a few times. J is TRBJ2-2 and V is TRBV5-5; 8 positions match TRBD1. V dropped 3 bases and J dropped 4; count of bases not matched to a gene: 5. This CDR3 has 15 amino acids. CDR1 is SGHKS and CDR2 is YYEKEE in the germline V gene (reference sequence). The CDR3 DNA reads TGTGCCAGCAGCTGGGACAGGCCCCCCACCGGGGAGCTGTTTTTT. Translating gives CASSWDRPPTGELFF. Drawing the rest from reference TRBV5-5 and TRBJ2-2, the complete variable domain is DAGVTQSPTHLIKTRGQQVTLRCSPISGHKSVSWYQQVLGQGPQFIFQYYEKEERGRGNFPDRFSARQFPNYSSELNVNALLLGDSALYLCASSWDRPPTGELFFGEGSRLTVL.

The chain is built from TRBV6-5 and TRBJ1-1; D is possibly TRBD1 (5 bases). Germline-derived CDR1 and CDR2 are MNHEY and SVGAGI. V was pared by 4 bases and J by 1 base, with 10 bases between. CDR3 length equals 14 residues. The DNA for the CDR3 is TGTGCCAGCAGTTGGGGCAGACCGAACACTGAAGCTTTCTTT. Protein sequence: CASSWGRPNTEAFF.

CDR3 DNA: TGCGCCAGCAGCCCAGGGGACGCGGACTATGGCTACACCTTC. Translation: CASSPGDADYGYTF. The chain recombines TRBV5-1 with TRBJ1-2; a weak D match, TRBD1 (6 bases). CDR3 length equals 14 residues. The ends were cut back, 4 bases at V and 3 bases at J, with 13 bases in the middle. Germline values: CDR1 SGHRS, CDR2 YFSETQ. Variable domain in full (rest from reference TRBV5-1 and TRBJ1-2): KAGVTQTPRYLIKTRGQQVTLSCSPISGHRSVSWYQQTPGQGLQFLFEYFSETQRNKGNFPGRFSGRQFSNSRSEMNVSTLELGDSALYLCASSPGDADYGYTFGSGTRLTVV.

This clone was seen repeatedly, ten times or more. The V gene is TRBV2, the J gene TRBJ2-7, with 8 positions matching TRBD1. V lost 4 bases to trimming and J lost 6 bases; unmatched junction nucleotides: 11. CDR1 and CDR2 from the germline V gene are SNHLY and FYNNEI. This CDR3 comprises 15 residues. The CDR3 DNA sequence: TGTGCCAGCAGTGTCACGGGGACAGGCCTCGCCGAGCAGTACTTC. Translated: CASSVTGTGLAEQYF.

The chain combines TRBV10-1 with TRBJ2-3; 10 nucleotides agree with TRBD2. Germline values: CDR1 WNHNN, CDR2 SYGVQD (reference sequence). Trimming took 2 bases from V and 2 from J; bases not matched to a gene: 4. This CDR3 contains 16 residues. The CDR3 DNA follows: TGCGCCAGCAGTGAGGTAGCGGGAGGCCTCACAGATACGCAGTATTTT. It encodes CASSEVAGGLTDTQYF.

This clone was counted only a few times. This chain uses TRBV5-4 with TRBJ2-1; a weak D match, TRBD1 (7 bases). Germline V gene lookup returns CDR1 SGHNT and CDR2 YYREEE (reference sequence). CDR3 size: 14 residues. V was pared by 0 bases and J by 8 bases, with 12 bases between. CDR3 DNA: TGTGCCAGCAGCTTGGGAGGCAGGGGGGATGAGCAGTTCTTC. Translating gives CASSLGGRGDEQFF.

This chain joins TRBV28 and TRBJ1-5, with TRBD1 as a possible D gene (6 bases). The ends were cut back, 1 base at V and 3 bases at J, with 10 bases in the middle. The CDR3 is made up of 15 amino acids. In germline, CDR1 is MDHEN, CDR2 SYDVKM. The CDR3 loop is CASSLSQGNNQPQHF. The CDR3 DNA is TGTGCCAGCAGTTTATCACAGGGTAACAATCAGCCCCAGCATTTT.

The chain links TRBV7-2 to TRBJ2-5; 11 positions match TRBD2. Germline CDR1 SGHTA, CDR2 FQGNSA. This CDR3 has 14 amino acids. Germline trimming cut 7 bases from V and 1 base from J; bases unmatched to any gene: 2. The CDR3 loop reads CASKTSGIQETQYF. In DNA, the CDR3 is TGTGCCAGCAAGACTAGCGGGATCCAAGAGACCCAGTACTTC.

This clone was observed a few times. The chain combines TRBV10-3 with TRBJ1-1, with a tentative D call TRBD1 (6 bases). V was pared by 2 bases and J by 7 bases, with 11 bases between. This CDR3 comprises 13 residues. Germline CDR1 ENHRY, CDR2 SYGVKD. For the CDR3, the DNA is TGTGCCATCAGTGAGAATCAAGGGGGTGAAGCTTTCTTT. Protein product: CAISENQGGEAFF.

This clone was recorded a few times. The chain couples TRBV2 to TRBJ1-1, with 11 bases identical to TRBD1. The length of the CDR3 is 16 residues. Losses at the gene ends were 4 bases for V and 5 bases for J; bases not matched to a gene: 9. Germline V gene sequence: CDR1 SNHLY, CDR2 FYNNEI. Written as DNA, the CDR3 is TGTGCCAGCAGTGGTCGGACAGGGGGCGCAGGGACTGAAGCTTTCTTT. Translating it yields CASSGRTGGAGTEAFF.

CDR3 region: CASSPYVAGGSQETQYF. CDR3 DNA sequence: TGTGCCAGCTCACCTTACGTAGCGGGAGGATCCCAAGAGACCCAGTACTTC. The chain recombines TRBV18 with TRBJ2-5; 10 nucleotides match TRBD2. This CDR3 has 17 residues. Losses at the gene ends were 3 bases for V and 1 base for J; bases not matched to a gene: 8. Per germline, CDR1 KGHSH and CDR2 LQKENI.

This sequence joins TRBV11-2 and TRBJ2-1; D is unclear. Per germline, CDR1 SGHAT and CDR2 FQNNGV. The CDR3 extends over 14 amino acids. V lost 0 bases and J 8 bases, leaving 11 bases between the germline ends. The CDR3 DNA is TGTGCCAGCAGCTTAGATCGCCGCGCGGATGAGCAGTTCTTC. Its translation is CASSLDRRADEQFF.

The genes are TRBV28 and TRBJ1-1; a possible D gene is TRBD1 (6 bases). Trimming took 5 bases from V and 1 from J, leaving 11 bases between them. Germline-derived CDR1 and CDR2 are MDHEN and SYDVKM. The length of the CDR3 is 14 residues. The CDR3 sequence: CASSGGDTNTEAFF. The CDR3 DNA follows: TGTGCCAGCAGTGGGGGGGACACGAACACTGAAGCTTTCTTT.

The chain combines TRBV19 with TRBJ1-1; D not certain. The CDR3 runs 16 residues. Germline V lookup: CDR1 LNHDA, CDR2 SQIVND (reference sequence). Trimming stripped 7 bases from V and 4 bases from J, with 22 bases between. The CDR3, as DNA: TGTGCCAGTACCGAATTTCCCCCGGAGACGGGCACTGAAGCTTTCTTT. Its translation: CASTEFPPETGTEAFF.